The 7 T cell receptor beta chains below all came from one sample that was sequenced in a study of blood T cell repertoires in COVID-19. Only in-frame clones appear in the TCRdb table, and some are missing; sequencing was by immunoSEQ multiplex PCR. The sample gives around 50,000 clones, approximately 90% of which show up once; about 6.5% is in the top ten. Material for sequencing was peripheral blood. The source of these receptors is a woman aged 60-75 years with COVID-19, enrolled during active disease.

This rearrangement joins TRBV4-1 to TRBJ1-1; weak D call: TRBD1 (5 bases). V shed 7 bases and J shed 4 bases, with 10 bases lying between them. The germline V gene has CDR1 MGHRA and CDR2 YSYEKL. The CDR3 is made up of 12 amino acids. The CDR3 nucleotides are TGCGCCAGCATGGGGGGGGGCACTGAAGCTTTCTTT. It specifies CASMGGGTEAFF.

This clone was observed a single time. The V call is TRBV5-4, the J call TRBJ2-1; TRBD2 matches at 8 bases. The germline V gene encodes CDR1 SGHNT and CDR2 YYREEE (reference sequence). V shed 4 bases and J 3 bases; nucleotides not matched to a gene: 6. CDR3 size: 15 residues. The CDR3 loop is CASSLPGLGYNEQFF. The CDR3 region has the DNA TGTGCCAGCAGCCTACCGGGACTAGGCTACAATGAGCAGTTCTTC. Combining the CDR3 with reference TRBV5-4 and TRBJ2-1 gives the whole variable domain ETGVTQSPTHLIKTRGQQVTLRCSSQSGHNTVSWYQQALGQGPQFIFQYYREEENGRGNFPPRFSGLQFPNYSSELNVNALELDDSALYLCASSLPGLGYNEQFFGPGTRLTVL.

The chain has TRBV27 and TRBJ2-7, with D perhaps TRBD1 (7 bases). The CDR3 is made up of 15 amino acids. Germline-derived CDR1 and CDR2 are MNHEY and SMNVEV (reference sequence). V was clipped by 2 bases and J by 3 bases, with 14 bases between them. CDR3 DNA: TGTGCCAGCAGTTTACTGGGGGGACAGCACTACGAGCAGTACTTC. It encodes CASSLLGGQHYEQYF.

This chain uses TRBV27 with TRBJ1-1; D might be TRBD1 (5 bases). Per germline, CDR1 MNHEY and CDR2 SMNVEV (reference sequence). Trimming took off 6 bases at V and 4 bases at J, with 30 bases between the two ends. This CDR3 has 19 amino acids. The CDR3 DNA reads TGTGCCAGCAGCCTTTTGGGGCGGACGGCGACAGTCAGTAGCACTGAAGCTTTCTTT. It translates to CASSLLGRTATVSSTEAFF.

The chain recombines TRBV6-5 with TRBJ1-3; the match to TRBD1 covers 8 bases. The V segment lost 6 bases and the J segment 2 bases; nucleotides outside the gene matches: 3. CDR1 MNHEY and CDR2 SVGAGI come from the germline V gene. This CDR3 has 14 residues. The CDR3 sequence: CASSRGQAGNTIYF. CDR3 bases: TGTGCCAGCAGCAGGGGGCAGGCTGGAAACACCATATATTTT.

J is TRBJ2-7 and V is TRBV18; the match to TRBD1 covers 7 bases. The CDR3 totals 13 residues. CDR1 KGHSH and CDR2 LQKENI come from the germline V gene. The ends lost 2 bases at V and 3 bases at J; junction bases unmatched: 1. CDR3 in amino acids: CASSPRGLYEQYF. DNA for the CDR3: TGTGCCAGCTCACCAAGGGGGCTCTACGAGCAGTACTTC.

This chain uses TRBV19 with TRBJ1-1; D perhaps matches TRBD1 (6 bases). CDR1 is LNHDA, CDR2 SQIVND, per germline (reference sequence). CDR3 length: 15 amino acids. The ends were cut back, 1 base at V and 0 bases at J, with 9 bases in the middle. CDR3 nucleotides: TGTGCCAGTAGTATAGTCCCAGGGGTGAACACTGAAGCTTTCTTT. The encoded protein is CASSIVPGVNTEAFF.